The 29 T cell receptor beta chains given below trace back to one sample, sequenced in a study of cytomegalovirus exposure and HLA in healthy donors. The PCR had 60 Vbeta and 13 Jbeta primers. Profiling relied on immunoSEQ multiplex PCR, and the TCRdb table lists in-frame clones only, not all of them. This table holds 100,000 to 120,000 clones, 76% found once. The material sequenced was PBMCs. The receptors derive from a man between 25 and 39 years old in good health and CMV-seropositive.

The chain links TRBV10-3 to TRBJ2-5, with a tentative D call TRBD1 (6 bases). Looked up from germline, CDR1 is ENHRY and CDR2 is SYGVKD. The CDR3 is 13 amino acids. Trimming shortened V by 10 bases and J by 1 base, and 13 bases separated the two germline ends. CDR3 DNA: TGTGCCACCGTACAGGGAACCCAAGAGACCCAGTACTTC. This codes for CATVQGTQETQYF.

The chain carries TRBV5-1 and TRBJ1-2; D perhaps matches TRBD1 (6 bases). The germline V and J ends were trimmed by 1 base and 8 bases, with 18 bases remaining between them. Germline lookup yields CDR1 SGHRS and CDR2 YFSETQ. CDR3 size: 15 residues. DNA of the CDR3: TGCGCCAGCAGCTTGAACGGTGCGGGGGCGCTGGGCTACACCTTC. It encodes CASSLNGAGALGYTF.

This chain uses TRBV30 with TRBJ1-1, with a weak D call TRBD1 (5 bases). The V end was cut by 3 bases, the J end by 6 bases, with 14 bases between. Germline V gives CDR1 GTSNPN, CDR2 SVGIG (reference sequence). CDR3 length: 13 amino acids. This CDR3 reads CAWSLGGVSEAFF. The CDR3 DNA sequence: TGTGCCTGGAGCCTGGGGGGGGTTTCTGAAGCTTTCTTT.

This chain links TRBV5-4 with TRBJ2-3; TRBD1 might be the D (6 bases). Between the trimmed V and J ends, which lost 4 bases and 2 bases, there was a span of 11 bases. The length of the CDR3 is 14 residues. Germline V gene data show CDR1 as SGHNT and CDR2 as YYREEE (reference sequence). In DNA, the CDR3 is TGTGCCAGCAGCGAAACAGGGCTCACAGATACGCAGTATTTT. This translates into CASSETGLTDTQYF.

CDR3 sequence: CASSLQGAGEAFF. The CDR3 coding sequence is TGTGCCAGCAGCTTACAGGGGGCGGGTGAAGCTTTCTTT. The chain has TRBV5-5 and TRBJ1-1; 9 bases fit TRBD1. CDR1 and CDR2 (germline): SGHKS, YYEKEE (reference sequence). The CDR3 consists of 13 residues. Trimming took 2 bases from V and 7 from J; bases not matched to a gene: 3. Supplemented by reference TRBV5-5 and TRBJ1-1, the full variable domain reads DAGVTQSPTHLIKTRGQQVTLRCSPISGHKSVSWYQQVLGQGPQFIFQYYEKEERGRGNFPDRFSARQFPNYSSELNVNALLLGDSALYLCASSLQGAGEAFFGQGTRLTVV.

The V and J genes are TRBV6-4 and TRBJ2-1, with 12 bases aligning to TRBD1. Losses at the gene ends were 3 bases for V and 9 bases for J; bases not matched to a gene: 3. CDR1 and CDR2 (germline): MRHNA, SNTAGT. This CDR3 has 14 residues. DNA for the CDR3: TGTGCCAGCAGTGAGGGACAGGGGGCAGGTGAGCAGTTCTTC. Residues: CASSEGQGAGEQFF.

The chain has TRBV7-9 and TRBJ2-1; 10 bases fit TRBD2. Germline V gene lookup returns CDR1 SEHNR and CDR2 FQNEAQ (reference sequence). J gave up 8 bases and V 1 base, and 5 bases lay outside the gene matches. The CDR3 consists of 15 residues. CDR3 in amino acids: CASSLVLAGEYEQFF. In DNA form, the CDR3 reads TGTGCCAGCAGCTTAGTCCTAGCGGGGGAGTATGAGCAGTTCTTC. Supplemented by reference TRBV7-9 and TRBJ2-1, the full variable domain reads DTGVSQNPRHKITKRGQNVTFRCDPISEHNRLYWYRQTLGQGPEFLTYFQNEAQLEKSRLLSDRFSAERPKGSFSTLEIQRTEQGDSAMYLCASSLVLAGEYEQFFGPGTRLTVL.

J is TRBJ2-2 and V is TRBV7-6; D possibly corresponds to TRBD1 (6 bases). The CDR3 covers 14 residues. CDR1 and CDR2 (germline): SGHVS, FNYEAQ. The ends were cut back, 6 bases at V and 7 bases at J, with 15 bases in the middle. CDR3: CASRMTGPHGELFF. The DNA for the CDR3 is TGTGCCAGCAGGATGACAGGCCCCCACGGGGAGCTGTTTTTT.

V and J are TRBV9 and TRBJ2-5; the match to TRBD2 covers 11 bases. Germline assignment: CDR1 SGDLS and CDR2 YYNGEE. The CDR3 extends over 17 amino acids. V trimming: 0 bases; J trimming: 2 bases; junction bases outside the gene matches: 6. The CDR3 here is CASSVAASGGPQETQYF. The CDR3 coding sequence is TGTGCCAGCAGCGTAGCCGCTAGCGGGGGGCCGCAAGAGACCCAGTACTTC.

The chain carries TRBV5-1 and TRBJ2-5; D is possibly TRBD2 (6 bases). Trimming took 5 bases from V and 1 from J, leaving 9 bases between them. Germline V gene lookup returns CDR1 SGHRS and CDR2 YFSETQ. CDR3 length equals 13 residues. CDR3 sequence (DNA): TGCGCCAGCAGTGTGGAGGGCCAAGAGACCCAGTACTTC. Translating it yields CASSVEGQETQYF.

The chain is built from TRBV28 and TRBJ1-1; 9 positions match TRBD1. This CDR3 region has 16 residues. Per the germline V gene, CDR1 is MDHEN and CDR2 is SYDVKM. Trimming removed 5 bases from V and 8 bases from J; junction bases left unmatched: 15. The CDR3 DNA is TGTGCCAGCAGTCCTTGGACAGGGGCTTACGATGTCGAAGCTTTCTTT. Translating gives CASSPWTGAYDVEAFF.

The chain recombines TRBV7-2 with TRBJ2-5; the D is unclear. The CDR3 is 11 amino acids. Germline loops: CDR1 SGHTA, CDR2 FQGNSA. Trimming cost V 2 bases and J 5 bases, with 3 bases left between them. The chain's CDR3 is CASSLSETQYF. CDR3 DNA sequence: TGTGCCAGCAGCTTATCGGAGACCCAGTACTTC.

The V call is TRBV4-2, the J call TRBJ2-3; 7 bases are shared with TRBD1. With V trimmed by 2 bases and J by 1 base, 6 bases remained unmatched. The CDR3 is made up of 16 amino acids. Germline-derived CDR1 and CDR2 are LGHNA and YNFKEQ. The DNA of the CDR3 is TGTGCCAGCAGCCAACGGCAGGGGGTCGGCACAGATACGCAGTATTTT. Protein sequence: CASSQRQGVGTDTQYF.

This clone was seen more than once but under ten times. The J gene is TRBJ2-7, the V gene TRBV9; 14 bases map to TRBD2. The V gene's germline CDR1 is SGDLS and CDR2 YYNGEE. The CDR3 spans 16 residues. After removal of 3 bases from V and 8 bases from J, the junction contained 10 bases not matched to a gene. CDR3 residues: CASSEGLAGEPWKQYF. As DNA, the CDR3 is TGTGCCAGCAGCGAGGGACTAGCGGGGGAACCCTGGAAGCAGTACTTC.

The chain uses TRBV6-5 and TRBJ1-1; D call uncertain. V gave up 0 bases and J gave up 5 bases, with 16 bases separating them. There are 16 residues in the CDR3. The germline gives CDR1 MNHEY, CDR2 SVGAGI. In DNA form, the CDR3 reads TGTGCCAGCAGTTACTCGAGTAACGTTGGAGGGACTGAAGCTTTCTTT. Its translation: CASSYSSNVGGTEAFF.

The J gene is TRBJ2-2, the V gene TRBV6-6, with TRBD2 matching 7 bases. Germline V lookup: CDR1 MNHNY, CDR2 SVGAGI (reference sequence). Trimming removed 2 bases from V and 6 bases from J; junction bases left unmatched: 9. This CDR3 has 16 residues. In DNA, the CDR3 is TGTGCCAGCAGTTACCCGAGAAGGGAGGGGTCCGGGGAGCTGTTTTTT. Its protein is CASSYPRREGSGELFF.

The chain recombines TRBV28 with TRBJ1-1, with D maybe TRBD1 (5 bases). Trimming left V 2 bases short and J 1 base short, with 11 bases between. Germline values: CDR1 MDHEN, CDR2 SYDVKM. The CDR3 covers 15 residues. DNA for the CDR3: TGTGCCAGCAGTTTACACCCCGGACAGAACACTGAAGCTTTCTTT. Encoded protein: CASSLHPGQNTEAFF. The complete variable domain, with remaining parts taken from reference TRBV28 and TRBJ1-1, reads DVKVTQSSRYLVKRTGEKVFLECVQDMDHENMFWYRQDPGLGLRLIYFSYDVKMKEKGDIPEGYSVSREKKERFSLILESASTNQTSMYLCASSLHPGQNTEAFFGQGTRLTVV.

This clone was seen only once. The chain carries TRBV6-4 and TRBJ2-2, with D maybe TRBD2 (6 bases). The length of the CDR3 is 15 residues. V was clipped by 5 bases and J by 4 bases, with 14 bases between them. The germline V gene encodes CDR1 MRHNA and CDR2 SNTAGT. The CDR3 DNA reads as TGTGCCAGCAGTCTCGAGCAGGGAGGCACCGGGGAGCTGTTTTTT. Protein sequence: CASSLEQGGTGELFF.

The chain uses TRBV10-1 and TRBJ1-1, with a tentative D call TRBD1 (6 bases). The V gene lost 6 bases and the J gene lost 4 bases, with 12 bases spanning the gap. Germline CDR1 reads WNHNN; CDR2 reads SYGVQD (reference sequence). This CDR3 is 13 amino acids long. The CDR3 region is CASSPGAGTEAFF. CDR3 in DNA: TGCGCCAGCAGCCCAGGGGCGGGCACTGAAGCTTTCTTT.

The chain is built from TRBV12-5 and TRBJ2-5; D is perhaps TRBD2 (6 bases). The CDR3 totals 14 residues. Germline loops: CDR1 LGHNT, CDR2 FRNRAP. The V gene lost 3 bases and the J gene lost 3 bases, with 11 bases spanning the gap. The CDR3: CASGFGGVEETQYF. CDR3 sequence (DNA): TGTGCTAGTGGTTTTGGCGGGGTCGAAGAGACCCAGTACTTC.

The chain combines TRBV30 with TRBJ2-5; 9 nucleotides match TRBD1. V shed 7 bases and J 5 bases; nucleotides not matched to a gene: 11. CDR3 length equals 14 residues. Germline V lookup: CDR1 GTSNPN, CDR2 SVGIG (reference sequence). CDR3 bases: TGTGCCTACTCCCCGGGACAGGGAATGGAGACCCAGTACTTC. The encoded protein is CAYSPGQGMETQYF.

The genes are TRBV29-1 and TRBJ2-1, with TRBD2 identical over 11 bases. Germline CDR1 SQVTM, CDR2 ANQGSEA. The CDR3 loop spans 17 amino acids. Trimming cost V 2 bases and J 0 bases; bases outside gene matches: 6. CDR3 region: CSVELAGGQSSYNEQFF. As DNA, the CDR3 is TGCAGCGTTGAATTAGCGGGGGGGCAGAGCTCCTACAATGAGCAGTTCTTC.

V gene TRBV7-9 combines with J gene TRBJ2-5; D remains ambiguous. Germline values: CDR1 SEHNR, CDR2 FQNEAQ (reference sequence). V lost 5 bases to trimming and J lost 4 bases, with 5 bases between them. CDR3 length: 11 amino acids. CDR3 nucleotides: TGTGCCAGCAGCCCCAGAGAGACCCAGTACTTC. This codes for CASSPRETQYF.

The V gene is TRBV11-2, the J gene TRBJ1-6, with D unclear. This CDR3 is built from 12 residues. Germline CDR1 SGHAT, CDR2 FQNNGV. Trimming stripped 3 bases from V and 10 bases from J, with 7 bases between. This chain's CDR3 is CASSLVGSPLHF. Here the CDR3 DNA reads TGTGCCAGCAGCTTGGTTGGCTCACCCCTCCACTTT.

In its sample, this clone was seen a few times. The V and J genes are TRBV4-3 and TRBJ2-3; D is undetermined. Germline V CDR1 and CDR2: LGHNA, YSLEER. This CDR3 is 14 amino acids long. The V gene lost 0 bases and the J gene lost 7 bases, with 11 bases spanning the gap. CDR3 nucleotide sequence: TGCGCCAGCAGCCAAGATTCGGGTGGAAATACGCAGTATTTT. Protein: CASSQDSGGNTQYF.

This sequence joins TRBV11-2 and TRBJ2-7, with 7 bases matching TRBD2. The germline V gene encodes CDR1 SGHAT and CDR2 FQNNGV. The CDR3 is made up of 14 amino acids. Losses at the gene ends were 5 bases for V and 0 bases for J; bases not matched to a gene: 4. The CDR3 coding sequence is TGTGCCAGCAGCGCCAGCGGGACCTCCTACGAGCAGTACTTC. Translation: CASSASGTSYEQYF.

V and J are TRBV30 and TRBJ1-5, with 8 positions matching TRBD1. Germline trimming cut 3 bases from V and 6 bases from J; bases unmatched to any gene: 7. The CDR3 is 14 amino acids. Germline V gene lookup returns CDR1 GTSNPN and CDR2 SVGIG (reference sequence). The CDR3 loop is CAWSSTGGSQPQHF. In nucleotides, the CDR3 is TGTGCCTGGAGCTCCACAGGGGGTAGTCAGCCCCAGCATTTT.

V and J are TRBV7-2 and TRBJ2-3; 7 bases map to TRBD1. The germline CDR1 and CDR2 sequences are SGHTA and FQGNSA. The V segment lost 3 bases and the J segment 4 bases; nucleotides outside the gene matches: 4. This CDR3 has 14 amino acids. In nucleotides, the CDR3 is TGTGCCAGCAGCTTCAGACAGGGAGCAGATACGCAGTATTTT. Residues: CASSFRQGADTQYF.

There are a few counts of this clone. The rearrangement joins TRBV19 to TRBJ2-4, with D perhaps TRBD2 (5 bases). The germline V gene encodes CDR1 LNHDA and CDR2 SQIVND (reference sequence). This CDR3 contains 15 residues. Trimming took 6 bases from V and 5 from J, leaving 17 bases between them. CDR3 amino acids: CASSLGEGRQNIQYF. The CDR3 region has the DNA TGTGCCAGTAGCCTAGGAGAGGGTCGTCAAAACATTCAGTACTTC.